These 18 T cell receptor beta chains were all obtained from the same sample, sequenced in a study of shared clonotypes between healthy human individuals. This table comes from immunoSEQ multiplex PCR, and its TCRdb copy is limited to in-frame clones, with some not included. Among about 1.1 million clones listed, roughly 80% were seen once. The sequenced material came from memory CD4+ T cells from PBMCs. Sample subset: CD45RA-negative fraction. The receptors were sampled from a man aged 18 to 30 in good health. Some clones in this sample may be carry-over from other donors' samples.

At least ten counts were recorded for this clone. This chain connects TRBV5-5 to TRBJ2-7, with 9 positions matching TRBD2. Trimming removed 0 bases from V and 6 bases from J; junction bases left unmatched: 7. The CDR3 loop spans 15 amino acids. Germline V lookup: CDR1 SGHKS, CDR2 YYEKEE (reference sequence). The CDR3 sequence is CASSLVLAGVREQYF. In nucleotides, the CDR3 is TGTGCCAGCAGCTTGGTGTTAGCGGGAGTGCGCGAGCAGTACTTC.

In DNA form, the CDR3 reads TGCGCCAGCAGCTCCCCGGGACAGGGGAAAGTCGGTGGCTACACCTTC. This sequence encodes CASSSPGQGKVGGYTF. V and J are TRBV5-1 and TRBJ1-2; 10 bases are shared with TRBD1. Germline V gene sequence: CDR1 SGHRS, CDR2 YFSETQ. This CDR3 spans 16 amino acids. Germline trimming cut 3 bases from V and 7 bases from J; bases unmatched to any gene: 12.

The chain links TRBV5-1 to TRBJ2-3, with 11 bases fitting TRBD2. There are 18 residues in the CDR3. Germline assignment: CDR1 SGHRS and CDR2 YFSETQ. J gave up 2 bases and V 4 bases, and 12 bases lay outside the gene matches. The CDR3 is CASSPQLLAGGLTDTQYF. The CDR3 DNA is TGCGCCAGCAGCCCCCAACTGCTAGCGGGAGGTCTCACAGATACGCAGTATTTT. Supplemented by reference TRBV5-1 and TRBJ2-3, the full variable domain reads KAGVTQTPRYLIKTRGQQVTLSCSPISGHRSVSWYQQTPGQGLQFLFEYFSETQRNKGNFPGRFSGRQFSNSRSEMNVSTLELGDSALYLCASSPQLLAGGLTDTQYFGPGTRLTVL.

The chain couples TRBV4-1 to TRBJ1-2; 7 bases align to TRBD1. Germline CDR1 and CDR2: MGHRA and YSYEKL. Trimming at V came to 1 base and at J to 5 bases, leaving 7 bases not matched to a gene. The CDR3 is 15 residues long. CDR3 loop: CASSQGATGPYGYTF. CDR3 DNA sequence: TGCGCCAGCAGCCAAGGGGCGACAGGGCCTTATGGCTACACCTTC.

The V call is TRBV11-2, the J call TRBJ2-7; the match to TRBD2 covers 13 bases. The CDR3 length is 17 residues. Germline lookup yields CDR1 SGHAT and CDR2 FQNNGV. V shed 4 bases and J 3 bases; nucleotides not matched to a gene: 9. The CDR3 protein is CASSSGTSGKRHYEQYF. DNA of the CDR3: TGTGCCAGCAGCTCCGGGACTAGCGGGAAACGACACTACGAGCAGTACTTC. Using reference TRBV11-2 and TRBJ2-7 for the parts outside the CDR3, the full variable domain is EAGVAQSPRYKIIEKRQSVAFWCNPISGHATLYWYQQILGQGPKLLIQFQNNGVVDDSQLPKDRFSAERLKGVDSTLKIQPAKLEDSAVYLCASSSGTSGKRHYEQYFGPGTRLTVT.

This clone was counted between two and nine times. The CDR3 sequence is CASSLLGSAGTDTQYF. The CDR3 DNA reads as TGTGCCAGCAGTTTATTAGGTAGCGCAGGCACAGATACGCAGTATTTT. The V gene is TRBV28, the J gene TRBJ2-3; perhaps TRBD2 as D (5 bases). The CDR3 extends over 16 amino acids. Trimming cost V 1 base and J 1 base, with 12 bases left between them. Looked up from germline, CDR1 is MDHEN and CDR2 is SYDVKM.

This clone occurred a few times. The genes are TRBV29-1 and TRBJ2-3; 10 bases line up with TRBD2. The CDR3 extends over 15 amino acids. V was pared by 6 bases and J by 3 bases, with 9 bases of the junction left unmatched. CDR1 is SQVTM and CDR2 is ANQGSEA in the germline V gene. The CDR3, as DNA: TGCAGCGTGGGACCTCTAGCGGGAGAAACAGATACGCAGTATTTT. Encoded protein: CSVGPLAGETDTQYF.

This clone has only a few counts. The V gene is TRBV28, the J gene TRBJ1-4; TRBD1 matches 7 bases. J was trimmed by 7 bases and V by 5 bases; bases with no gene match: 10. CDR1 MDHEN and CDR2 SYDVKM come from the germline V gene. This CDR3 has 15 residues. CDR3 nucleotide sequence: TGTGCCAGCAGTCCCCAGGGGGGCCGCTCTGAAAAACTGTTTTTT. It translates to CASSPQGGRSEKLFF. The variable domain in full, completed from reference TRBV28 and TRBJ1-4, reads DVKVTQSSRYLVKRTGEKVFLECVQDMDHENMFWYRQDPGLGLRLIYFSYDVKMKEKGDIPEGYSVSREKKERFSLILESASTNQTSMYLCASSPQGGRSEKLFFGSGTQLSVL.

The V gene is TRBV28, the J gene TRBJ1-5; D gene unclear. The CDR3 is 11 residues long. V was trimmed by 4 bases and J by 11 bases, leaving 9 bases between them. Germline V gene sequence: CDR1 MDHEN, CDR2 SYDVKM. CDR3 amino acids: CASSSRLAQHF. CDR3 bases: TGTGCCAGCAGTTCGCGGCTGGCCCAGCATTTT. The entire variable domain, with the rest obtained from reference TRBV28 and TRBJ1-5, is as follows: DVKVTQSSRYLVKRTGEKVFLECVQDMDHENMFWYRQDPGLGLRLIYFSYDVKMKEKGDIPEGYSVSREKKERFSLILESASTNQTSMYLCASSSRLAQHFGDGTRLSIL.

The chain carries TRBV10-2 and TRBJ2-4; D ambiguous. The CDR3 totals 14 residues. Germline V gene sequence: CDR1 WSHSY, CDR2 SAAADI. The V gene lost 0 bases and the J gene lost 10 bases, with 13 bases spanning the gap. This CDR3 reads CASSESRTLIIQYF. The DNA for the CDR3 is TGCGCCAGCAGTGAGTCGCGAACCCTAATAATTCAGTACTTC.

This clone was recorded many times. CDR3 nucleotides: TGTGCCAGCATTCCCTATGCCACCGGGGAGCTGTTTTTT. It yields the protein CASIPYATGELFF. This sequence joins TRBV11-2 and TRBJ2-2; no firm D call. V lost 7 bases and J lost 4, with 10 bases in between. The germline gives CDR1 SGHAT, CDR2 FQNNGV. The CDR3 has 13 residues.

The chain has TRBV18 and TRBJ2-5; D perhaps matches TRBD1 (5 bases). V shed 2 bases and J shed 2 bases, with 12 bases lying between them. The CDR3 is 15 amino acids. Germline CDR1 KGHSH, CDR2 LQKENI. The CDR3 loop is CASSPAQGNQETQYF. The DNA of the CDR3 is TGTGCCAGCTCACCAGCGCAGGGCAATCAAGAGACCCAGTACTTC. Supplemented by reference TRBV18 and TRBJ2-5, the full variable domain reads NAGVMQNPRHLVRRRGQEARLRCSPMKGHSHVYWYRQLPEEGLKFMVYLQKENIIDESGMPKERFSAEFPKEGPSILRIQQVVRGDSAAYFCASSPAQGNQETQYFGPGTRLLVL.

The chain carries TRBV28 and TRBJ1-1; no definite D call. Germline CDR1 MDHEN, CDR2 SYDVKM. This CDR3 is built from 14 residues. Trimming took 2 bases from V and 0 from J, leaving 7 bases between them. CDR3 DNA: TGTGCCAGCAGTTTAGAACCCCTGAACACTGAAGCTTTCTTT. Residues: CASSLEPLNTEAFF. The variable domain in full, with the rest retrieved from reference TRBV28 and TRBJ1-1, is DVKVTQSSRYLVKRTGEKVFLECVQDMDHENMFWYRQDPGLGLRLIYFSYDVKMKEKGDIPEGYSVSREKKERFSLILESASTNQTSMYLCASSLEPLNTEAFFGQGTRLTVV.

CDR3 coding DNA: TGTGCCAGCAGCTTAGGACAGGGCCAAACTGGCTACACCTTC. This codes for CASSLGQGQTGYTF. The rearrangement uses TRBV9 and TRBJ1-2, with 8 bases that match TRBD1. J gave up 7 bases and V 4 bases, and 9 bases lay outside the gene matches. The CDR3 sequence is 14 residues long. Germline CDR1 reads SGDLS; CDR2 reads YYNGEE.

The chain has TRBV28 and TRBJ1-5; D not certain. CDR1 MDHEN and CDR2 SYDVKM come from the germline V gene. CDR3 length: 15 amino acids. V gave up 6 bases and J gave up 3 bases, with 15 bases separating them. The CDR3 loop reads CASSPFNLVNQPQHF. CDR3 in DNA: TGTGCCAGCAGCCCGTTTAATCTGGTCAATCAGCCCCAGCATTTT.

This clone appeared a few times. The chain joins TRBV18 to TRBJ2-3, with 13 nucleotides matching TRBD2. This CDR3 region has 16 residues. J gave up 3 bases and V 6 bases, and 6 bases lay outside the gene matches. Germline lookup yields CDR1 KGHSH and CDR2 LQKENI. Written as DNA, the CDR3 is TGTGCCAGCTCCACTAGCGGGAGGGCCTATACAGATACGCAGTATTTT. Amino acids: CASSTSGRAYTDTQYF. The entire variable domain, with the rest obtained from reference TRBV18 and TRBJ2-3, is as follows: NAGVMQNPRHLVRRRGQEARLRCSPMKGHSHVYWYRQLPEEGLKFMVYLQKENIIDESGMPKERFSAEFPKEGPSILRIQQVVRGDSAAYFCASSTSGRAYTDTQYFGPGTRLTVL.

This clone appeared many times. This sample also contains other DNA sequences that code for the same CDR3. The CDR3 here is CASSPTGDEQFF. CDR3 nucleotide sequence: TGTGCCAGCTCACCGACGGGGGATGAGCAGTTCTTC. The chain recombines TRBV18 with TRBJ2-1; the D gene is possibly TRBD2 (6 bases). The CDR3 spans 12 residues. Germline lookup yields CDR1 KGHSH and CDR2 LQKENI. The V end was cut by 3 bases, the J end by 8 bases, with 8 bases between.

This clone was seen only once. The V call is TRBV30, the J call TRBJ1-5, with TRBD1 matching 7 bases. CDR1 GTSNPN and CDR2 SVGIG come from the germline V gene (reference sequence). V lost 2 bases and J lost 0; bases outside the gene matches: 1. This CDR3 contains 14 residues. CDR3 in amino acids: CAWSTGVSNQPQHF. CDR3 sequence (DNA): TGTGCCTGGAGTACAGGGGTTAGCAATCAGCCCCAGCATTTT.